Presented here are 6 T cell receptor beta chains from one specimen sequenced in a study of cytomegalovirus exposure and HLA in healthy donors. With 60 Vbeta and 13 Jbeta primers, the PCR was carried out. Sequenced by immunoSEQ multiplex PCR; TCRdb stores in-frame clones only, minus some. Of more than 50,000 clones listed, more than 65% were seen once; the top ten hold less than 35%. Source material: PBMCs. Receptor source: a man in his forties or fifties in good health and CMV-seropositive.

The chain links TRBV5-1 to TRBJ1-6; 7 nucleotides agree with TRBD1. The V and J ends lost 3 bases and 7 bases, in that order; junction bases with no gene match: 10. CDR3 length: 16 residues. Looked up from germline, CDR1 is SGHRS and CDR2 is YFSETQ. CDR3 residues: CASSSNRGGVNSPLHF. As DNA, the CDR3 is TGCGCCAGCAGCTCTAACAGGGGCGGTGTCAATTCACCCCTCCACTTT.

CDR3 in amino acids: CAWSQFRGRSQETQYF. As DNA, the CDR3 is TGTGCCTGGAGCCAATTCAGGGGGCGCAGCCAAGAGACCCAGTACTTC. The chain recombines TRBV30 with TRBJ2-5, with 8 bases that match TRBD1. CDR3 size: 16 residues. V trimming: 3 bases; J trimming: 1 base; junction bases outside the gene matches: 10. The V gene's germline CDR1 is GTSNPN and CDR2 SVGIG (reference sequence).

This chain uses TRBV6-5 with TRBJ1-1; D call uncertain. V dropped 7 bases and J dropped 4 bases, with 13 bases sitting between them. Germline V gives CDR1 MNHEY, CDR2 SVGAGI. The CDR3 contains 13 residues. The CDR3 reads CASIKQGSTEAFF. CDR3 nucleotide sequence: TGTGCCAGCATTAAACAAGGGAGCACTGAAGCTTTCTTT.

This clone showed up just once. CDR3 DNA sequence: TGCGCCAGCAGCTCGATGACACCTAATACTGAAGCTTTCTTT. Amino acid sequence: CASSSMTPNTEAFF. The chain recombines TRBV5-1 with TRBJ1-1; D is unresolved. Trimming removed 3 bases at V and 5 bases at J, with 14 bases between. There are 14 residues in the CDR3. The germline gives CDR1 SGHRS, CDR2 YFSETQ. The full variable domain, completed using reference TRBV5-1 and TRBJ1-1, is KAGVTQTPRYLIKTRGQQVTLSCSPISGHRSVSWYQQTPGQGLQFLFEYFSETQRNKGNFPGRFSGRQFSNSRSEMNVSTLELGDSALYLCASSSMTPNTEAFFGQGTRLTVV.

The J gene is TRBJ1-1, the V gene TRBV6-1; D is possibly TRBD1 (6 bases). CDR1 MNHNS and CDR2 SASEGT come from the germline V gene. V lost 4 bases, J lost 1 base, and 13 bases lay in between. This CDR3 contains 15 residues. The CDR3 region has the DNA TGTGCCAGCAGTGGTCAGGGACACCCGAACACTGAAGCTTTCTTT. It is translated as CASSGQGHPNTEAFF.

This clone was counted a few times. Here the CDR3 DNA reads TGCGCCAGCAGCTTGGAGACAGGGTCGGAGGTTGAAAAACTGTTTTTT. Protein product: CASSLETGSEVEKLFF. The J gene is TRBJ1-4, the V gene TRBV5-1, with TRBD1 matching over 7 bases. CDR1 and CDR2 (germline): SGHRS, YFSETQ. J was trimmed by 7 bases and V by 0 bases; bases with no gene match: 9. The CDR3 runs 16 residues.